This TCR beta chain was documented in a study of shared clonotypes between healthy human individuals. Whole-study results and caveats: Few donors limited the genetic and exposure-history diversity represented.

Donors, healthy HIV-negative adults, lacked recent acute infections or vaccinations. Extraction of genomic DNA in unsorted samples used about 81 million PBMCs. In the original analysis: ImmunoSEQ junction-only sequences lacked quality scores, so their filtering differed. Profiled with immunoSEQ multiplex PCR; TCRdb holds only in-frame clones, not every one. D and trimming were read from the DNA, whereas the V and J calls and clone size are those reported in that table. In the table there are roughly 500,000 clones, around 78% of which are singletons. As regards this clone: Its antigen is unidentified.

The V gene's germline CDR1 is MNHEY and CDR2 SVGAGI. Trimming cost V 3 bases and J 6 bases, with 15 bases left between them. The CDR3 length is 14 residues. This chain connects TRBV6-5 to TRBJ2-7; D is possibly TRBD1 or TRBD2 (6 bases each). Sequencing used PBMCs. The origin of this receptor is a woman between 35 and 50 years old in good health. Some clones in this sample may be carry-over from other donors' samples. In DNA, the CDR3 is TGTGCCAGCAGTTATGGGGGGCGCCTAGGCGAGCAGTACTTC. Its protein is CASSYGGRLGEQYF.